The next 21 T cell receptor beta chains were all read from a single sample in a study of T cell responses to AZD1222 COVID-19 vaccine (dated by TCRdb to the early 2020s). Library generation was performed with the immunoSEQ multiplex PCR assay. TCRdb limited this immuneACCESS table to in-frame rearrangements with V and J called. A share of clones is missing; checked studies link under half to unresolved V genes, and the rest is unexplained. In this sample the table shows about 150,000 clones, about 90% of which occur a single time. Of the sample, approximately 3.8% falls within the top ten clones. The sample's time point label, in plain terms: about 28 days (+/-7) after the second vaccine dose. Sample: peripheral blood, taken 28 days after the second AZD1222 dose. These TCRs come from an adult who received the AZD1222 COVID-19 vaccine.

V usage is TRBV6-1 and J usage is TRBJ1-2, with TRBD1 as a possible D gene (5 bases). The CDR3 totals 17 residues. Trimming took 1 base from V and 5 from J, leaving 20 bases between them. Germline loops: CDR1 MNHNS, CDR2 SASEGT. DNA of the CDR3: TGTGCCAGCAGTGAAGAGCCCCGACCGGGGGACGGTTATGGCTACACCTTC. The encoded protein is CASSEEPRPGDGYGYTF.

The DNA for the CDR3 is TGTGCCAGCAGCTTCCGTCTCGGGGCCAACGTCCTGACTTTC. Translating gives CASSFRLGANVLTF. The V gene is TRBV7-9, the J gene TRBJ2-6; D call uncertain. CDR3 length: 14 residues. CDR1 and CDR2 from the germline V gene are SEHNR and FQNEAQ (reference sequence). V lost 3 bases and J 4 bases, leaving 7 bases between the germline ends.

The V call is TRBV10-3, the J call TRBJ1-2; D might be TRBD1 (5 bases). The CDR3 runs 12 residues. Trimming stripped 6 bases from V and 5 bases from J, with 10 bases between. Germline V gives CDR1 ENHRY, CDR2 SYGVKD. The CDR3 DNA reads as TGTGCCATCAGCGGCAGGGAGTATGGCTACACCTTC. Its translation: CAISGREYGYTF.

V gene TRBV5-6 combines with J gene TRBJ2-7; weak D call: TRBD1 (6 bases). The ends were cut back, 2 bases at V and 1 base at J, with 10 bases in the middle. CDR3 size: 14 residues. CDR1 is SGHDT, CDR2 YYEEEE, per germline. Here the CDR3 DNA reads TGTGCCAGCAGCTTTCTAGACAGGTCCTACGAGCAGTACTTC. It encodes CASSFLDRSYEQYF.

The V gene is TRBV30, the J gene TRBJ2-2; D may be TRBD2 (6 bases). V shed 0 bases and J shed 0 bases, with 23 bases lying between them. Germline V gives CDR1 GTSNPN, CDR2 SVGIG (reference sequence). The CDR3 length is 20 residues. The CDR3 sequence: CAWSVWEPLNGRSNTGELFF. The CDR3 DNA reads TGTGCCTGGAGTGTATGGGAGCCTTTGAACGGGAGATCGAACACCGGGGAGCTGTTTTTT.

V and J are TRBV5-1 and TRBJ1-4; tentatively, D is TRBD1 (6 bases). V was clipped by 4 bases and J by 6 bases, with 22 bases between them. The CDR3 runs to 17 residues. Germline values: CDR1 SGHRS, CDR2 YFSETQ. This CDR3 is CASSQPTLQGWDEKLFF. The CDR3 DNA reads as TGCGCCAGCAGCCAACCGACTCTACAGGGTTGGGATGAAAAACTGTTTTTT. The full variable domain, completed using reference TRBV5-1 and TRBJ1-4, is KAGVTQTPRYLIKTRGQQVTLSCSPISGHRSVSWYQQTPGQGLQFLFEYFSETQRNKGNFPGRFSGRQFSNSRSEMNVSTLELGDSALYLCASSQPTLQGWDEKLFFGSGTQLSVL.

This clone showed up just once. The chain employs TRBV19 and TRBJ2-5; 7 positions match TRBD1. V gave up 1 base and J gave up 3 bases; unmatched junction bases: 5. The germline V gene encodes CDR1 LNHDA and CDR2 SQIVND (reference sequence). This CDR3 has 15 amino acids. CDR3 residues: CASSIGMTGKETQYF. In nucleotides, the CDR3 is TGTGCCAGTAGTATAGGGATGACAGGGAAAGAGACCCAGTACTTC. The full variable domain, rest sourced from reference TRBV19 and TRBJ2-5, is DGGITQSPKYLFRKEGQNVTLSCEQNLNHDAMYWYRQDPGQGLRLIYYSQIVNDFQKGDIAEGYSVSREKKESFPLTVTSAQKNPTAFYLCASSIGMTGKETQYFGPGTRLLVL.

The chain couples TRBV12-5 to TRBJ1-1; 8 bases are a match to TRBD1. V lost 1 base to trimming and J lost 1 base; unmatched junction nucleotides: 2. Germline V lookup: CDR1 LGHNT, CDR2 FRNRAP. This CDR3 has 15 residues. The CDR3 DNA reads TGTGCTAGTGGTTTGGGAGACAGGGGGAACACTGAAGCTTTCTTT. This codes for CASGLGDRGNTEAFF.

V gene TRBV2 combines with J gene TRBJ2-3; 9 bases are a match to TRBD1. This CDR3 is built from 14 residues. Trimming removed 5 bases from V and 4 bases from J; junction bases left unmatched: 4. Germline-derived CDR1 and CDR2 are SNHLY and FYNNEI. The CDR3 loop reads CASSLDRGSDTQYF. The CDR3 coding sequence is TGTGCCAGCAGTTTGGACAGGGGTTCAGATACGCAGTATTTT.

This clone was recorded many times. The chain joins TRBV14 to TRBJ2-1, with 10 bases lining up with TRBD1. The ends lost 5 bases at V and 6 bases at J; junction bases unmatched: 4. The germline V gene encodes CDR1 SGHDN and CDR2 FVKESK. The CDR3 contains 14 residues. For the CDR3, the DNA is TGTGCCAGCAGCGCCGGGACAGGGGCCAATGAGCAGTTCTTC. Its protein product is CASSAGTGANEQFF.

The genes are TRBV7-6 and TRBJ2-3, with D possibly TRBD2 on 7 matching bases. This CDR3 comprises 18 residues. V lost 2 bases and J lost 2, with 20 bases in between. CDR1 SGHVS and CDR2 FNYEAQ come from the germline V gene. This CDR3 is CASSLLAAGAGYTDTQYF. In nucleotides, the CDR3 is TGTGCCAGCAGCTTACTGGCCGCGGGGGCCGGGTACACAGATACGCAGTATTTT.

This chain uses TRBV15 with TRBJ2-1; TRBD2 matches at 12 bases. Germline CDR1 LNHNV, CDR2 YYDKDF (reference sequence). The V and J ends lost 3 bases and 6 bases, in that order; junction bases with no gene match: 6. The CDR3 extends over 16 amino acids. The CDR3 spells CATSSTRLAGANEQFF. The DNA for the CDR3 is TGTGCCACCAGCAGTACGCGACTAGCGGGAGCCAATGAGCAGTTCTTC.

The chain uses TRBV27 and TRBJ2-1, with 11 bases matching TRBD2. CDR1 and CDR2 from the germline V gene are MNHEY and SMNVEV (reference sequence). After removal of 6 bases from V and 5 bases from J, the junction contained 3 bases not matched to a gene. The CDR3 loop spans 14 amino acids. In nucleotides, the CDR3 is TGTGCCAGCAGGCTAGCGGGAGGTGACAATGAGCAGTTCTTC. Encoded protein: CASRLAGGDNEQFF.

V is TRBV3-1 (or the pseudogene TRBV3-2) and J is TRBJ1-4; TRBD1 agrees at 9 bases. This CDR3 has 15 residues. Germline loops: CDR1 LGHDT, CDR2 YNNKEL (reference sequence). The V gene end was trimmed by 3 bases and the J gene end by 4 bases; junction bases not matched to a gene: 3. The CDR3 bases are TGTGCCAGCAGCCACGGGACAGGGAATAATGAAAAACTGTTTTTT. The encoded protein is CASSHGTGNNEKLFF.

This rearrangement joins TRBV11-3 to TRBJ2-2, with D maybe TRBD2 (5 bases). Trimming stripped 6 bases from V and 1 base from J, with 12 bases between. The CDR3 consists of 15 residues. Germline lookup yields CDR1 SGHNT and CDR2 YENEEA. CDR3: CASSRRTGNTGELFF. The CDR3 DNA sequence: TGTGCCAGCAGTCGAAGGACTGGGAACACCGGGGAGCTGTTTTTT. Full variable domain (rest looked up from reference TRBV11-3 and TRBJ2-2): EAGVVQSPRYKIIEKKQPVAFWCNPISGHNTLYWYLQNLGQGPELLIRYENEEAVDDSQLPKDRFSAERLKGVDSTLKIQPAELGDSAVYLCASSRRTGNTGELFFGEGSRLTVL.

The chain couples TRBV2 to TRBJ2-3; 16 positions match TRBD2. Germline V gene sequence: CDR1 SNHLY, CDR2 FYNNEI. The CDR3 has 17 residues. V lost 6 bases to trimming and J lost 5 bases; unmatched junction nucleotides: 8. The CDR3 DNA follows: TGTGCCAGCAGCCCCGGGACTAGCGGGAGGGTTAAAGATACGCAGTATTTT. Residues: CASSPGTSGRVKDTQYF.

CDR3 nucleotide sequence: TGCGCCAGCAGCTTAACCGGGACACAAGTCACCGGGGAGCTGTTTTTT. Its translation is CASSLTGTQVTGELFF. V is TRBV5-1 and J is TRBJ2-2; tentative D call: TRBD1 (6 bases). V lost 2 bases, J lost 4 bases, and 15 bases lay in between. Germline CDR1 and CDR2: SGHRS and YFSETQ. The CDR3 sequence is 16 residues long.

This clone was counted once. The chain employs TRBV5-1 and TRBJ1-1; D gene ambiguous. Germline CDR1 is SGHRS and CDR2 is YFSETQ. The CDR3 is 16 residues long. Trimming stripped 4 bases from V and 0 bases from J, with 16 bases between. As DNA, the CDR3 is TGCGCCAGCAGCCCCCGCCGGGCGGATGTGAACACTGAAGCTTTCTTT. It translates to CASSPRRADVNTEAFF.

The J gene is TRBJ2-7, the V gene TRBV7-2; 11 nucleotides line up with TRBD2. The J segment lost 5 bases and the V segment lost 4 bases, leaving 7 bases of the junction unmatched. Germline CDR1 and CDR2: SGHTA and FQGNSA. The CDR3 runs 15 residues. As DNA, the CDR3 is TGTGCCAGCAGCTACCGTAGCGGGAGGGCTAACGAGCAGTACTTC. Protein product: CASSYRSGRANEQYF.

This rearrangement joins TRBV6-2 or TRBV6-3 to TRBJ2-4; 7 bases map to TRBD1. CDR3 size: 19 residues. The V gene end was trimmed by 2 bases and the J gene end by 0 bases; junction bases not matched to a gene: 13. CDR1 MNHEY and CDR2 SVGEGT come from the germline V gene. The CDR3 is CASSYPTGISLLAKNIQYF. The CDR3 DNA sequence: TGTGCCAGCAGTTACCCGACAGGGATAAGCCTCCTAGCCAAAAACATTCAGTACTTC.

The chain recombines TRBV14 with TRBJ2-7; D is uncertain. This CDR3 contains 11 residues. V lost 5 bases and J lost 0, with 2 bases in between. The germline V gene has CDR1 SGHDN and CDR2 FVKESK. CDR3 amino acids: CASSVSYEQYF. The CDR3 DNA is TGTGCCAGCAGCGTCTCCTACGAGCAGTACTTC.